This entry is about one T cell receptor beta chain. Antigen unknown. TCRdb keeps only in-frame clones here, not all; method: immunoSEQ multiplex PCR. The sample shows some 1.4 million clones, roughly 96% of them seen only once. This sample stems from a study of shared clonotypes between healthy human individuals. Study results and caveats: The sole specimen, blood, was sampled, and tissue repertoires likely differ.

The germline CDR1 and CDR2 sequences are MNHNS and SASEGT. Trimming shortened V by 4 bases and J by 0 bases, and 16 bases separated the two germline ends. This CDR3 has 17 amino acids. The chain couples TRBV6-1 to TRBJ2-1; maybe TRBD1 (6 bases). Material for sequencing was naive CD4+ T cells sorted from blood. Subset in this sample: CD45RA+ positively selected. The TCR originated in a man between 25 and 39 years old in good health. In DNA form, the CDR3 reads TGTGCCAGCAGTGCAGGGGTGGGCCTGAGCTCCTACAATGAGCAGTTCTTC. Amino acids: CASSAGVGLSSYNEQFF.